This T cell receptor (beta chain) was recorded in a study of T cell clones after liver transplantation. Overall study context: Post-transplant blood was tracked for graft-donor-reactive T cell clones identified in a pre-transplant mixed lymphocyte reaction. As an antigen-independent comparator, third-party-reactive TCRbeta sequences came from pre-transplant mixed lymphocyte reactions. Patients counted as tolerant after at least one year off all immunosuppression, enzymes not exceeding twice normal.

Clones were read by immunoSEQ multiplex PCR, and TCRdb kept only the in-frame ones, dropping some. This table has tens of thousands of clones, around four fifths appearing once. The receptor comes from a human patient who received a liver transplant. Some T cells may arise from the graft donor. This specimen consisted of CD4+ T cells from blood, obtained at the 22-month timepoint.

The CDR3 sequence is CASQRASGTDTQYF. The CDR3 nucleotides are TGTGCCAGCCAACGAGCTAGCGGCACAGATACGCAGTATTTT. The chain recombines TRBV6-1 with TRBJ2-3, with TRBD2 as a possible D gene (6 bases). The germline V gene has CDR1 MNHNS and CDR2 SASEGT. The CDR3 totals 14 residues. With 8 bases removed from V and 1 base from J, the gap between germline ends came to 13 bases.